The 31 T cell receptor beta chains below were found in one sample sequenced in a study of T cells after yellow fever vaccination. TCRdb used MiXCR to reprocess the 5' RACE reads, holding one entry per CDR3 protein. In the table there are 300,000 to 450,000 distinct CDR3 sequences, roughly 6.2% of which are singletons. The source material was PBMCs, sampled 5 days after the yellow fever booster vaccination. These receptor sequences come from a man in his thirties or forties who received the YFV17D yellow fever vaccine.

The V gene is TRBV15, the J gene TRBJ2-7; 10 positions agree with TRBD1. The germline V gene encodes CDR1 LNHNV and CDR2 YYDKDF (reference sequence). V shed 9 bases, J shed 3 bases, and the junction held 8 bases outside the gene matches. CDR3 size: 14 residues. The CDR3 here is CATARDRGLYEQYF. The CDR3 DNA reads as TGTGCCACGGCCCGGGACAGGGGCCTCTACGAGCAGTACTTC.

This clonotype showed up just a few times. V gene TRBV7-2 combines with J gene TRBJ2-7, with TRBD1 matching 7 bases. The CDR3 is 13 residues long. Per the germline V gene, CDR1 is SGHTA and CDR2 is FQGNSA. The ends lost 3 bases at V and 6 bases at J; junction bases unmatched: 5. This chain's CDR3 is CASSFTGDGEQYF. The CDR3 nucleotides read TGTGCCAGCAGCTTTACAGGGGACGGCGAGCAGTACTTC.

CDR3 sequence reads: CASSPTGGPGYEQYF. The DNA of the CDR3 is TGTGCCAGCTCACCAACGGGGGGACCTGGATACGAGCAGTACTTC. V is TRBV18 and J is TRBJ2-7; 7 bases map to TRBD2. Trimming at V came to 2 bases and at J to 4 bases, leaving 8 bases not matched to a gene. Germline V gives CDR1 KGHSH, CDR2 LQKENI. There are 15 residues in the CDR3.

This clonotype was recorded at least ten times. CDR3 DNA: TGCAGCGTTGTCTCCCAGGGTTTGAACACTGAAGCTTTCTTT. As protein: CSVVSQGLNTEAFF. The chain carries TRBV29-1 and TRBJ1-1, with D possibly being TRBD1 (5 bases). V was shortened by 4 bases and J by 0 bases, with 12 bases between the two germline ends. Germline V lookup: CDR1 SQVTM, CDR2 ANQGSEA. The CDR3 is 14 residues long.

This clonotype was observed many times. This chain connects TRBV6-2 or TRBV6-3 to TRBJ1-2; 8 positions match TRBD1. Germline loops: CDR1 MNHEY, CDR2 SVGEGT. This CDR3 is built from 14 residues. V shed 8 bases and J 4 bases; nucleotides not matched to a gene: 9. CDR3 in DNA: TGTGCCAGCTCCTCGGACAGGGACGGCTATGGCTACACCTTC. Protein product: CASSSDRDGYGYTF.

The chain joins TRBV14 to TRBJ1-5; D is unresolved. The CDR3 totals 15 residues. Germline CDR1 reads SGHDN; CDR2 reads FVKESK. V was trimmed by 1 base and J by 4 bases, leaving 11 bases between them. In nucleotides, the CDR3 is TGTGCCAGCAGCCAAGGGGCCGGCTGGAATCAGCCCCAGCATTTT. Protein product: CASSQGAGWNQPQHF.

This clonotype was recorded at least ten times. The J gene is TRBJ2-4, the V gene TRBV18, with D perhaps TRBD2 (6 bases). Germline loops: CDR1 KGHSH, CDR2 LQKENI. V was clipped by 0 bases and J by 0 bases, with 12 bases between them. The length of the CDR3 is 17 residues. The CDR3 DNA follows: TGTGCCAGCTCACCACCGCCAGGGACTCTAGCCAAAAACATTCAGTACTTC. Protein: CASSPPPGTLAKNIQYF.

This clonotype has only a few counts. The chain employs TRBV3-1 and TRBJ1-2; no clear D. This CDR3 has 12 amino acids. From germline, CDR1 is LGHDT and CDR2 YNNKEL (reference sequence). The V gene lost 4 bases and the J gene lost 8 bases, with 11 bases spanning the gap. Written as DNA, the CDR3 is TGTGCCAGCAGCCCGGCTCCGGGGGGCTACACCTTC. Translation gives CASSPAPGGYTF.

The chain joins TRBV7-2 to TRBJ2-1, with 13 bases that match TRBD2. CDR3 length: 16 residues. Germline loops: CDR1 SGHTA, CDR2 FQGNSA. V lost 5 bases to trimming and J lost 8 bases; unmatched junction nucleotides: 9. The CDR3 loop reads CASSPWTSGSRYEQFF. CDR3 DNA: TGTGCCAGCAGCCCCTGGACTAGCGGGAGTCGGTATGAGCAGTTCTTC.

The CDR3 region is CASRLAGLGDTQYF. Written as DNA, the CDR3 is TGCGCCAGCAGACTAGCGGGCCTCGGGGATACGCAGTATTTT. This chain links TRBV5-1 with TRBJ2-3, with 9 bases that match TRBD2. Per germline, CDR1 SGHRS and CDR2 YFSETQ. The ends lost 5 bases at V and 6 bases at J; junction bases unmatched: 7. CDR3 size: 14 residues.

This clonotype appeared a few times. The chain joins TRBV5-1 to TRBJ2-2, with D maybe TRBD1 (6 bases). Trimming left V 0 bases short and J 12 bases short, with 9 bases between. This CDR3 contains 12 residues. From germline, CDR1 is SGHRS and CDR2 YFSETQ. The CDR3 loop reads CASSLGQEKLFF. CDR3 DNA: TGCGCCAGCAGCTTGGGACAGGAGAAGCTGTTTTTT.

The chain has TRBV30 and TRBJ1-2; possibly TRBD1 for D (5 bases). Germline loops: CDR1 GTSNPN, CDR2 SVGIG (reference sequence). V was cut by 0 bases and J by 4 bases, with 6 bases left in between. CDR3 length equals 12 residues. This chain's CDR3 is CAWSVDSYGYTF. The CDR3 region has the DNA TGTGCCTGGAGTGTAGACAGCTATGGCTACACCTTC.

The chain couples TRBV4-3 to TRBJ2-3; 8 nucleotides match TRBD2. This CDR3 spans 15 amino acids. The V segment lost 1 base and the J segment 6 bases; nucleotides outside the gene matches: 6. Germline V gene sequence: CDR1 LGHNA, CDR2 YSLEER. The CDR3 coding sequence is TGCGCCAGCAGCCAAGTCAGCGGGAGTTGGGATACGCAGTATTTT. This codes for CASSQVSGSWDTQYF.

J is TRBJ2-5 and V is TRBV6-1, with D possibly TRBD2 on 5 matching bases. The V end was cut by 6 bases, the J end by 7 bases, with 30 bases between. Germline CDR1 reads MNHNS; CDR2 reads SASEGT. This CDR3 comprises 18 residues. The CDR3 spells CASRPPGESSRKSGTQYF. The CDR3 DNA is TGTGCCAGCAGACCCCCCGGGGAGTCGAGCAGGAAATCTGGGACCCAGTACTTC.

At least ten counts were recorded for this clonotype. The genes are TRBV6-5 and TRBJ1-1; the D is unclear. The CDR3 has 16 amino acids. Germline values: CDR1 MNHEY, CDR2 SVGAGI. V was clipped by 0 bases and J by 4 bases, with 15 bases between them. The CDR3 sequence: CASSYSGRGWFTEAFF. For the CDR3, the DNA is TGTGCCAGCAGTTACTCAGGGCGGGGTTGGTTCACTGAAGCTTTCTTT.

This clonotype turned up a few times. The V and J genes are TRBV5-4 and TRBJ2-7; 9 bases are a match to TRBD2. The CDR3 totals 15 residues. The germline gives CDR1 SGHNT, CDR2 YYREEE (reference sequence). Trimming removed 4 bases from V and 4 bases from J; junction bases left unmatched: 9. CDR3 in DNA: TGTGCCAGCAGCCCCCCAGCTAGCGGGAAATACGAGCAGTACTTC. Translation gives CASSPPASGKYEQYF.

This clonotype was recorded at least ten times. CDR3 amino acids: CASSSTEQETQYF. The CDR3 coding sequence is TGTGCCAGCAGTTCGACGGAACAAGAGACCCAGTACTTC. This sequence joins TRBV12-3 or TRBV12-4 and TRBJ2-5; D not resolved. CDR3 length equals 13 residues. Trimming pared 4 bases from V and 2 bases from J, leaving 8 bases between.

Ten or more counts support this clonotype. The V gene is TRBV9, the J gene TRBJ2-7, with D unclear. The CDR3 has 14 amino acids. The germline V gene encodes CDR1 SGDLS and CDR2 YYNGEE. Trimming pared 0 bases from V and 0 bases from J, leaving 7 bases between. CDR3 nucleotides: TGTGCCAGCAGCGTAGGTGCGAGCTCCTACGAGCAGTACTTC. This gives the protein CASSVGASSYEQYF.

In its sample, this clonotype was seen a few times. V gene TRBV6-1 combines with J gene TRBJ2-2; 13 bases map to TRBD2. The CDR3 runs 17 residues. Unmatched junction bases numbered 11, after V lost 7 bases and J lost 6 bases. Germline V gene lookup returns CDR1 MNHNS and CDR2 SASEGT. As DNA, the CDR3 is TGTGCCAGCACTAGGACTAGCGGGAGTCTAATTCCCGGGGAGCTGTTTTTT. Amino acid sequence: CASTRTSGSLIPGELFF.

In the case of this clonotype: At one end, the junction sequence differs from germline, possibly due to a read error. V is TRBV7-2 and J is TRBJ2-6, with 7 bases identical to TRBD1. The CDR3 spans 13 residues. CDR1 is SGHTA and CDR2 is FQGNSA in the germline V gene. The CDR3 reads CASSLKGANVLTF. The CDR3 DNA reads as TGTGCCAGCAGCCTAAAGGGGGCCAACGTCCTGACTTTT.

There are many counts of this clonotype. This chain links TRBV19 with TRBJ1-1; 9 bases are shared with TRBD1. The CDR3 runs 13 residues. Germline lookup yields CDR1 LNHDA and CDR2 SQIVND (reference sequence). The trim removed 3 bases at V and 6 bases at J, leaving 2 bases unmatched. DNA for the CDR3: TGTGCCAGTAGTATTGACAGGGGGGCTGAAGCTTTCTTT. The encoded protein is CASSIDRGAEAFF.

This clonotype was observed a few times. The V gene is TRBV19, the J gene TRBJ2-5; D possibly corresponds to TRBD1 (6 bases). The V gene lost 7 bases and the J gene lost 5 bases, with 17 bases spanning the gap. Germline CDR1 LNHDA, CDR2 SQIVND (reference sequence). CDR3 length: 14 residues. This CDR3 is CASKSEAGVETQYF. CDR3 sequence (DNA): TGTGCCAGTAAATCTGAGGCAGGGGTGGAGACCCAGTACTTC.

This clonotype was detected only once. The gene calls are TRBV18 and TRBJ2-3; D is undetermined. V shed 1 base and J shed 4 bases, with 6 bases lying between them. The germline V gene encodes CDR1 KGHSH and CDR2 LQKENI. CDR3 size: 13 residues. The CDR3 spells CASSPLHADTQYF. The CDR3 coding sequence is TGTGCCAGCTCACCACTCCACGCAGATACGCAGTATTTT. The full variable domain, its missing parts supplied by reference TRBV18 and TRBJ2-3, is NAGVMQNPRHLVRRRGQEARLRCSPMKGHSHVYWYRQLPEEGLKFMVYLQKENIIDESGMPKERFSAEFPKEGPSILRIQQVVRGDSAAYFCASSPLHADTQYFGPGTRLTVL.

The V and J genes are TRBV2 and TRBJ2-2; TRBD2 matches 7 bases. This CDR3 spans 16 amino acids. The V gene's germline CDR1 is SNHLY and CDR2 FYNNEI. J lost 5 bases, V lost 4 bases, and 10 bases had no gene match. CDR3 sequence reads: CASSGESGAGTGELFF. CDR3 DNA sequence: TGTGCCAGCAGTGGGGAGTCGGGAGCGGGAACCGGGGAGCTGTTTTTT. The full variable domain, its missing parts supplied by reference TRBV2 and TRBJ2-2, is EPEVTQTPSHQVTQMGQEVILRCVPISNHLYFYWYRQILGQKVEFLVSFYNNEISEKSEIFDDQFSVERPDGSNFTLKIRSTKLEDSAMYFCASSGESGAGTGELFFGEGSRLTVL.

The J gene is TRBJ2-1, the V gene TRBV5-4, with 7 nucleotides matching TRBD2. The junction had 3 bases not matched to a gene; V was cut back by 7 bases and J by 5 bases. CDR1 is SGHNT, CDR2 YYREEE, per germline (reference sequence). The CDR3 totals 12 residues. This CDR3 reads CASVAGNNEQFF. The CDR3 bases are TGTGCCAGCGTAGCGGGTAACAATGAGCAGTTCTTC.

The chain uses TRBV2 and TRBJ1-2; D ambiguous. Germline CDR1 is SNHLY and CDR2 is FYNNEI. Trimming removed 2 bases from V and 1 base from J, with 11 bases in between. The CDR3 sequence is 15 residues long. The CDR3 reads CASSESPPDNYGYTF. In DNA form, the CDR3 reads TGTGCCAGCAGTGAATCCCCGCCTGATAACTATGGCTACACCTTC.

This clonotype was observed many times. The CDR3 region is CASSQELANEQFF. CDR3 nucleotides: TGCGCCAGCAGCCAAGAACTAGCCAATGAGCAGTTCTTC. The J gene is TRBJ2-1, the V gene TRBV4-3, with D possibly TRBD2 on 6 matching bases. The CDR3 spans 13 residues. Trimming removed 0 bases from V and 6 bases from J, with 6 bases in between. Germline lookup yields CDR1 LGHNA and CDR2 YSLEER.

This rearrangement joins TRBV27 to TRBJ2-2; TRBD1 agrees at 9 bases. Losses at the gene ends were 5 bases for V and 7 bases for J; bases not matched to a gene: 11. The CDR3 totals 16 residues. Germline V gene lookup returns CDR1 MNHEY and CDR2 SMNVEV (reference sequence). CDR3 sequence (DNA): TGTGCCAGCAGTAAAGACCGGGACAGGGCGGTCGGGGAGCTGTTTTTT. This gives the protein CASSKDRDRAVGELFF.

This clonotype was seen more than once but under ten times. CDR3 residues: CASSGALNTEAFF. CDR3 DNA: TGTGCCAGCAGTGGAGCGTTGAACACTGAAGCTTTCTTT. The chain uses TRBV6-1 and TRBJ1-1, with D uncertain. The CDR3 totals 13 residues. V shed 4 bases and J shed 0 bases, with 6 bases lying between them. In germline, CDR1 is MNHNS, CDR2 SASEGT.

This clonotype has a handful of counts. This CDR3 reads CASSLGGGADYGYTF. The CDR3 DNA is TGTGCCAGCAGTTTAGGGGGGGGCGCCGACTATGGCTACACCTTC. V gene TRBV28 combines with J gene TRBJ1-2, with TRBD1 as a possible D gene (6 bases). Germline V gene data show CDR1 as MDHEN and CDR2 as SYDVKM. With 2 bases removed from V and 3 bases from J, the gap between germline ends came to 13 bases. The CDR3 is 15 amino acids.

Ten or more counts support this clonotype. The V gene is TRBV7-3, the J gene TRBJ1-1; D possibly corresponds to TRBD1 (5 bases). The germline CDR1 and CDR2 sequences are SGHTA and FQGTGA. V was shortened by 5 bases and J by 0 bases, with 22 bases between the two germline ends. This CDR3 has 18 residues. The CDR3 protein is CASSPIRDPRRVNTEAFF. CDR3 nucleotides: TGTGCCAGCAGCCCAATCCGGGACCCGCGCCGGGTGAACACTGAAGCTTTCTTT.